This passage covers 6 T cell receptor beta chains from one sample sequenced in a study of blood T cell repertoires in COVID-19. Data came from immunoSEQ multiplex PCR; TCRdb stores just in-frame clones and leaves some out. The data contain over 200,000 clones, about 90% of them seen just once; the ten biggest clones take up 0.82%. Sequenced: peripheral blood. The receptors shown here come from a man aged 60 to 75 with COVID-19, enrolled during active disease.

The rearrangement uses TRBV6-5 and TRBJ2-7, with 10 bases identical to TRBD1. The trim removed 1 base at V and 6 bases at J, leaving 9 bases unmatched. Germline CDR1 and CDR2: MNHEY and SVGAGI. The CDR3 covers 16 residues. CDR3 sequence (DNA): TGTGCCAGCAGTTACTTCAGACAGGGGGCGAGTGGCGAGCAGTACTTC. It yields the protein CASSYFRQGASGEQYF.

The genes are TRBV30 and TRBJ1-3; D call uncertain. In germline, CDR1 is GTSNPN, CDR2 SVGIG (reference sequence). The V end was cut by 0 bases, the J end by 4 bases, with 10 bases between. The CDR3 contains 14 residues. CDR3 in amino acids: CAWSVRLGGNTIYF. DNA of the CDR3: TGTGCCTGGAGTGTACGTCTCGGGGGAAACACCATATATTTT.

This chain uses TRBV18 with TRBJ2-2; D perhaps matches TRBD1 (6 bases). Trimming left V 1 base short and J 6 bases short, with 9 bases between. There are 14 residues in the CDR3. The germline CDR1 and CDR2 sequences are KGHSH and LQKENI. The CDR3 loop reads CASSPRQGPGELFF. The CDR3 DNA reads TGTGCCAGCTCACCACGGCAGGGGCCCGGGGAGCTGTTTTTT. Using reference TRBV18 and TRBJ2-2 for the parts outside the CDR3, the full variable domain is NAGVMQNPRHLVRRRGQEARLRCSPMKGHSHVYWYRQLPEEGLKFMVYLQKENIIDESGMPKERFSAEFPKEGPSILRIQQVVRGDSAAYFCASSPRQGPGELFFGEGSRLTVL.

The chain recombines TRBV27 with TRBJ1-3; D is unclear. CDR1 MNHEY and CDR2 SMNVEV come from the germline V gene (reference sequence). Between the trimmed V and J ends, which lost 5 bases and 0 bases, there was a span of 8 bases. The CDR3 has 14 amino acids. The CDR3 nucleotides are TGTGCCAGCAGTCCAGGCAGCTCTGGAAACACCATATATTTT. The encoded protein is CASSPGSSGNTIYF.

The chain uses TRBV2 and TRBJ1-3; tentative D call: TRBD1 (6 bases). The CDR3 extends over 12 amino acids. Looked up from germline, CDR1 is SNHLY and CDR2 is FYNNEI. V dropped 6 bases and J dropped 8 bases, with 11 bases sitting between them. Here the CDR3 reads CASSETGDTIYF. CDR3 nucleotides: TGTGCCAGCAGCGAGACAGGTGACACCATATATTTT.

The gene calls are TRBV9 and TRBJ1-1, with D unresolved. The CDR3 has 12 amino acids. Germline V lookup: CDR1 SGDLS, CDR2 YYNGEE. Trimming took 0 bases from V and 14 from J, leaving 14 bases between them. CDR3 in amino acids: CASSVDGVPVFF. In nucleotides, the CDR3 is TGTGCCAGCAGCGTAGACGGAGTACCTGTCTTCTTT.